This is a list of T cell receptor beta chains from one sample in a study of CD8+CD57+ T cells in acquired aplastic anemia. TCRdb re-derived calls from the reads in MiXCR, one entry per CDR3 protein. The repertoire holds about 250,000 distinct CDR3 sequences, with around 45% as singletons. The sample consisted of sorted CD4+, CD8+, or CD8+CD57+ T cells (not recorded which) from PBMCs. These receptor sequences come from a human donor with aplastic anemia. CDR3s include the opening cysteine and the closing phenylalanine or tryptophan. The D gene is left open where the match is weak. Clone size is stated in some rows and not others, as once, few, many or a class when expanded.

size	J	D	V	DNA	CDR3
few	TRBJ2-1	NA	TRBV14	TGTGCCAGCAGCTCCCTGACAGGAGACCACTACAATGAGCAGTTCTTC	CASSSLTGDHYNEQFF
NA	TRBJ1-1	NA	TRBV10-3	TGTGCCATCAGGACAGAGCCGAACACTGAAGCTTTCTTT	CAIRTEPNTEAFF
few	TRBJ1-2	NA	TRBV5-4	TGTGCCAGCAGCTTGGAGGCGGATCGGGGCTACACCTTC	CASSLEADRGYTF
NA	TRBJ2-7	TRBD1	TRBV25-1	TGTGCCAGCAGTCCCGTTACAGGGGCTGGTGAGCAGTACTTC	CASSPVTGAGEQYF
NA	TRBJ2-3	NA	TRBV9	TGTGCCAGCAGCGTAAGTGGAGGCACAGATACGCAGTATTTT	CASSVSGGTDTQYF
many	TRBJ2-2	NA	TRBV10-3	TGTGCCATCAGTGAGGAGACTACGAACACCGGGGAGCTGTTTTTT	CAISEETTNTGELFF
NA	TRBJ2-1	NA	TRBV12-3/TRBV12-4	TGTGCTAGTGGTTTGATCCCAGGGTACAATGAGCAGTTCTTC	CASGLIPGYNEQFF
NA	TRBJ1-1	NA	TRBV20-1	TGCAGTGCTCTGACAGTTACTCTGAACACTGAAGCTCTCTTT	CSALTVTLNTEALF
NA	TRBJ2-7	NA	TRBV10-3	TGTGCCATCAGTAATACAGGCGAAAATCCAACCTACGAGCAGTACTTC	CAISNTGENPTYEQYF
NA	TRBJ2-1	TRBD1	TRBV5-6	TGTGCCAGCAGCTTATTCGGTCGGACAGGGGACAATGAGCAGTTCTTC	CASSLFGRTGDNEQFF
many	TRBJ1-2	TRBD1	TRBV14	TGTGCCAGCAGCGCCTGGGACAGCAACTATGGCTACACCTTC	CASSAWDSNYGYTF
few	TRBJ2-7	TRBD2	TRBV20-1	TGCAGTGCTACCGGGAGATTACTAGCGGGGGAATTCTACGAGCAGTACTTC	CSATGRLLAGEFYEQYF
NA	TRBJ2-7	NA	TRBV25-1	TGTGCCAGCAGTTTAAGCGGACCATCCTACGAGCAGTACTTC	CASSLSGPSYEQYF
NA	TRBJ2-2	TRBD2	TRBV7-2	TGTGCCAGCAGCTTAACGGGACTAGCGGGGGGGAACACCGGGGAGCTGTCTTTT	CASSLTGLAGGNTGELSF
few	TRBJ2-7	TRBD2	TRBV4-2	TGTGCCAGCAGCTACGGACTAGCGGACCCCTACGAGCAGTACTTC	CASSYGLADPYEQYF
once	TRBJ1-1	NA	TRBV19	TGTGCCAGTAGTATAGGGACATACGTGAACACTGAAGCTTTCTTT	CASSIGTYVNTEAFF
many	TRBJ2-2	NA	TRBV12-3/TRBV12-4	TGTGCCAGCAGCCCGTTCCGGGACATCACCGGGGAGCTGTTTTTT	CASSPFRDITGELFF
few	TRBJ2-5	TRBD2	TRBV20-1	TGCAGTGCTAGAGACCCCTCGACTAGCGGGGCAATACAAGAGACCCAGTACTTC	CSARDPSTSGAIQETQYF
NA	TRBJ1-2	NA	TRBV7-9	TGCGCCAGCAGCCAAGACGCTTCTGCAGGGTCCCATTATGGCTACACCTTC	CASSQDASAGSHYGYTF
few	TRBJ1-6	NA	TRBV6-5	TGTGCCAGCAGTTCAGGGAATTCACCCCTCCACTTT	CASSSGNSPLHF
NA	TRBJ2-7	NA	TRBV7-6	TGTGCCAGCAGCTTAAACCGCCGGTACGAGCAGTACTTC	CASSLNRRYEQYF
NA	TRBJ1-2	TRBD1	TRBV24-1	TGTGCCACCAGTCCGACAGGGGATTGGTATGGCTACACCTTC	CATSPTGDWYGYTF
NA	TRBJ1-1	NA	TRBV19	TGTGCCAGTAGTAATTCCCTGAACACTGAAGCTTTCTTT	CASSNSLNTEAFF
NA	TRBJ2-3	TRBD2	TRBV19	TGTGCCAGTGGACTAGTATCGGATACGCAGTATTTT	CASGLVSDTQYF
NA	TRBJ1-1	NA	TRBV7-2	TGTGCCAGCAGCTTAGGGGTGACAGTTAGGGCTGAAGCTTTCTTT	CASSLGVTVRAEAFF
many	TRBJ2-7	TRBD2	TRBV20-1	TGCAGTGCTAGATCTACTAGCGGGGAAGCCTACGAGCAGTACTTC	CSARSTSGEAYEQYF
NA	TRBJ2-3	TRBD2	TRBV20-1	TGCAGTGCTAACTGGGGCGGGGGGGACACAGATACGCAGTATTTT	CSANWGGGDTDTQYF
many	TRBJ2-3	NA	TRBV9	TGTGCCAGCAGCAGGGACTCGTTCACAGATACGCAGTATTTT	CASSRDSFTDTQYF
few	TRBJ2-3	NA	TRBV20-1	TGCAGTGCTAGAGTTCCCCCGCAACGGGCCGCCACAGATACGCAGTATTTT	CSARVPPQRAATDTQYF
many	TRBJ2-3	NA	TRBV5-8	TGTGCCAGCAGCTCCCGAGGCACAGATACGCAGTATTTT	CASSSRGTDTQYF
NA	TRBJ1-2	TRBD1	TRBV5-1	TGCGCCAGCAGCCCACAGGGGGCGGAGGGCTACACCTTC	CASSPQGAEGYTF
many	TRBJ2-7	TRBD2	TRBV6-5	TGTGCCAGCAGCCCCGGGAGGGTCTACGAGCAGTACTTC	CASSPGRVYEQYF
NA	TRBJ1-2	NA	TRBV29-1	TGCAGCGTCGGACTAGCGGGGGGCTCCAACTATGGCTACACCTTC	CSVGLAGGSNYGYTF
NA	TRBJ2-3	TRBD2	TRBV10-2	TGCGCCAGCCGGACTAGCGGGGGGGGAGATACGCAGTATTTT	CASRTSGGGDTQYF